Following are 24 T cell receptor beta chains from one sample sequenced in a study of regulatory dendritic cells for organ transplantation (dated by TCRdb to the late 2010s). To prepare the library, the immunoSEQ multiplex PCR assay was applied. TCRdb took this table from immuneACCESS and kept in-frame rearrangements with V and J called. Such tables lack part of the clones; where checked against another copy, unresolved V genes explain under half of the gap, and the rest is unexplained. The sample table shows 30,000 to 40,000 clones, and 85% to 95% are seen once. Approximately 0.11% of the sample belongs to the ten largest clones. Sequencing input: naive CD8+ T cells from blood. The sample's cell subset or site label, in plain terms: CD45RA+ naive T cells. These receptors were collected from a human donor in good health.

The J gene is TRBJ2-6, the V gene TRBV4-2, with 11 nucleotides matching TRBD2. Germline CDR1 LGHNA, CDR2 YNFKEQ. The CDR3 contains 19 residues. The trim removed 0 bases at V and 0 bases at J, leaving 4 bases unmatched. CDR3 sequence reads: CASSQEGLAEFSGANVLTF. The CDR3, as DNA: TGTGCCAGCAGCCAAGAGGGACTAGCGGAGTTCTCTGGGGCCAACGTCCTGACTTTC.

The V and J genes are TRBV15 and TRBJ2-5; TRBD2 matches 9 bases. J gave up 5 bases and V 5 bases, and 3 bases lay outside the gene matches. This CDR3 has 13 amino acids. The germline V gene encodes CDR1 LNHNV and CDR2 YYDKDF (reference sequence). CDR3 in amino acids: CATSAGGRETQYF. The CDR3, as DNA: TGTGCCACCAGCGCGGGGGGGAGGGAGACCCAGTACTTC.

The rearrangement links TRBV5-4 to TRBJ2-7, with D possibly being TRBD2 (5 bases). Deletions cut 4 bases from V and 0 bases from J, with 11 bases between. The CDR3 covers 14 residues. Germline loops: CDR1 SGHNT, CDR2 YYREEE (reference sequence). The CDR3 DNA sequence: TGTGCCAGCAGCCTGGACTCTAACTCCTACGAGCAGTACTTC. Translating gives CASSLDSNSYEQYF.

V usage is TRBV11-2 and J usage is TRBJ2-2; D might be TRBD2 (5 bases). The length of the CDR3 is 15 residues. Trimming left V 1 base short and J 6 bases short, with 12 bases between. The germline V gene has CDR1 SGHAT and CDR2 FQNNGV. The CDR3 here is CASSLGATRAGELFF. DNA for the CDR3: TGTGCCAGCAGCTTAGGCGCTACTAGGGCCGGGGAGCTGTTTTTT.

The sample holds one count of this clone. This CDR3 is CASSLSGAPYEQYF. CDR3 bases: TGTGCCAGCAGCTTGTCCGGGGCGCCCTACGAGCAGTACTTC. The rearrangement uses TRBV7-8 and TRBJ2-7, with D perhaps assigned TRBD1 or TRBD2 (5 bases each). The CDR3 loop spans 14 amino acids. The V end lost 3 bases, the J end lost 2 bases, and 11 bases lay between the germline ends. Germline V gene sequence: CDR1 SGHVS, CDR2 FQNEAQ.

This CDR3 is CASSYRGHYEQYF. CDR3 bases: TGTGCCAGCAGTTACAGGGGCCACTACGAGCAGTACTTC. This rearrangement joins TRBV6-5 to TRBJ2-7, with D perhaps TRBD1 (5 bases). Trimming stripped 2 bases from V and 3 bases from J, with 8 bases between. Germline assignment: CDR1 MNHEY and CDR2 SVGAGI. The CDR3 sequence is 13 residues long.

The chain carries TRBV4-1 and TRBJ2-5; D unresolved. TRBJ2-7 explains the end of the DNA better; the J call may be wrong. CDR1 and CDR2 (germline): MGHRA, YSYEKL. The length of the CDR3 is 13 residues. Written as DNA, the CDR3 is TGCGCCAGCAGCCAAGAAGAAATGTCCGAGCAGTACTTC. It encodes CASSQEEMSEQYF.

This clone was seen just once. V and J are TRBV6-5 and TRBJ2-7; D is ambiguous. Germline CDR1 MNHEY, CDR2 SVGAGI. This CDR3 is built from 16 residues. V was pared by 0 bases and J by 0 bases, with 12 bases between. CDR3 coding DNA: TGTGCCAGCAGTTACTCTATCGGGTCGGCCTCCTACGAGCAGTACTTC. It translates to CASSYSIGSASYEQYF.

Note on this clone: Other DNA sequences in the same sample also yield this CDR3. V usage is TRBV9 and J usage is TRBJ2-1; no reliable D call. The germline gives CDR1 SGDLS, CDR2 YYNGEE. V was clipped by 0 bases and J by 4 bases, with 8 bases between them. CDR3 length: 14 residues. In nucleotides, the CDR3 is TGTGCCAGCAGCGTAGGGGGTGGGTACAATGAGCAGTTCTTC. It encodes CASSVGGGYNEQFF.

This clone was counted between two and nine times. The chain joins TRBV9 to TRBJ2-3; 9 bases are shared with TRBD1. V trimming: 4 bases; J trimming: 1 base; junction bases outside the gene matches: 7. This CDR3 comprises 16 residues. CDR1 is SGDLS, CDR2 YYNGEE, per germline. CDR3 in amino acids: CASSTGQGSGTDTQYF. Written as DNA, the CDR3 is TGTGCCAGCAGCACCGGACAGGGGTCAGGCACAGATACGCAGTATTTT.

The V and J genes are TRBV19 and TRBJ2-7; D perhaps matches TRBD2 (6 bases). This CDR3 spans 13 amino acids. Trimming left V 9 bases short and J 3 bases short, with 15 bases between. The germline V gene encodes CDR1 LNHDA and CDR2 SQIVND (reference sequence). The DNA for the CDR3 is TGTGCCAGCAGAGCCGGGGGAAGCTACGAGCAGTACTTC. It codes for CASRAGGSYEQYF.

The V gene is TRBV11-2, the J gene TRBJ1-4; tentative D call: TRBD1 (6 bases). Germline CDR1 and CDR2: SGHAT and FQNNGV. CDR3 length equals 15 residues. V lost 5 bases and J 8 bases, leaving 18 bases between the germline ends. The CDR3 region has the DNA TGTGCCAGCAGCCCGAGACCGGGGGCGGGCGAAAAACTGTTTTTT. It codes for CASSPRPGAGEKLFF.

The rearrangement joins TRBV30 to TRBJ2-7, with D possibly TRBD2 on 6 matching bases. The CDR3 contains 13 residues. CDR1 and CDR2 from the germline V gene are GTSNPN and SVGIG (reference sequence). V dropped 7 bases and J dropped 0 bases, with 13 bases sitting between them. The CDR3 spells CASDGEASYEQYF. The CDR3 DNA is TGTGCCTCAGACGGGGAGGCCTCCTACGAGCAGTACTTC.

The V call is TRBV14, the J call TRBJ2-7; tentative D call: TRBD2 (5 bases). Per the germline V gene, CDR1 is SGHDN and CDR2 is FVKESK. Trimming left V 3 bases short and J 4 bases short, with 7 bases between. This CDR3 is built from 12 residues. The CDR3, as DNA: TGTGCCAGCAGCCAGGGCGGGTACGAGCAGTACTTC. Amino acids: CASSQGGYEQYF. Looking up the rest from reference TRBV14 and TRBJ2-7 gives the full variable domain: EAGVTQFPSHSVIEKGQTVTLRCDPISGHDNLYWYRRVMGKEIKFLLHFVKESKQDESGMPNNRFLAERTGGTYSTLKVQPAELEDSGVYFCASSQGGYEQYFGPGTRLTVT.

The chain recombines TRBV19 with TRBJ2-7; perhaps TRBD1 as D (6 bases). The germline gives CDR1 LNHDA, CDR2 SQIVND (reference sequence). The ends were cut back, 6 bases at V and 1 base at J, with 13 bases in the middle. The CDR3 length is 14 residues. CDR3 in DNA: TGTGCCAGTAGCCCCGACGGACAGTCCTACGAGCAGTACTTC. It codes for CASSPDGQSYEQYF.

This chain connects TRBV30 to TRBJ2-1; D might be TRBD1 or TRBD2, each matching 5 bases. The CDR3 has 11 residues. Trimming removed 5 bases at V and 9 bases at J, with 11 bases between. The germline V gene has CDR1 GTSNPN and CDR2 SVGIG (reference sequence). The CDR3 coding sequence is TGTGCCTGGGGCCAAGGGACTGAGCAGTTCTTC. Encoded protein: CAWGQGTEQFF.

In its sample, this clone was seen once. The V gene is TRBV7-9, the J gene TRBJ2-1; 8 bases line up with TRBD2. Germline-derived CDR1 and CDR2 are SEHNR and FQNEAQ (reference sequence). The CDR3 has 17 residues. V gave up 4 bases and J gave up 1 base; unmatched junction bases: 9. CDR3 loop: CASSSTRLALSYNEQFF. The CDR3 DNA reads TGTGCCAGCAGCTCGACTCGACTAGCGTTGTCCTACAATGAGCAGTTCTTC.

V gene TRBV10-2 combines with J gene TRBJ1-1; D is unresolved. This CDR3 contains 13 residues. Trimming removed 3 bases at V and 1 base at J, with 6 bases between. Germline CDR1 and CDR2: WSHSY and SAAADI. The CDR3 coding sequence is TGCGCCAGCAGTGACGTCCGGAACACTGAAGCTTTCTTT. It translates to CASSDVRNTEAFF.

V is TRBV30 and J is TRBJ2-7; a possible D gene is TRBD2 (5 bases). The CDR3 runs to 17 residues. V was shortened by 2 bases and J by 0 bases, with 20 bases between the two germline ends. Germline V gene sequence: CDR1 GTSNPN, CDR2 SVGIG (reference sequence). CDR3 residues: CAWSLPELGPSSYEQYF. DNA for the CDR3: TGTGCCTGGAGTCTCCCCGAACTAGGTCCTAGCTCCTACGAGCAGTACTTC.

The gene calls are TRBV7-8 and TRBJ1-1; D gene unclear. CDR1 SGHVS and CDR2 FQNEAQ come from the germline V gene. The CDR3 loop spans 12 amino acids. Trimming pared 3 bases from V and 2 bases from J, leaving 4 bases between. The DNA of the CDR3 is TGTGCCAGCAGCTTCATCAACACTGAAGCTTTCTTT. Translation: CASSFINTEAFF.

The V gene is TRBV11-2, the J gene TRBJ2-1; the match to TRBD2 covers 9 bases. The length of the CDR3 is 16 residues. The ends lost 5 bases at V and 1 base at J; junction bases unmatched: 6. The germline CDR1 and CDR2 sequences are SGHAT and FQNNGV. CDR3 bases: TGTGCCAGCAGCATGGACCTAGCGGGGTCCTACAATGAGCAGTTCTTC. Translating gives CASSMDLAGSYNEQFF.

This chain links TRBV29-1 with TRBJ2-7; a weak D match, TRBD2 (6 bases). The CDR3 sequence is 13 residues long. Germline V gives CDR1 SQVTM, CDR2 ANQGSEA. Trimming took off 5 bases at V and 2 bases at J, with 13 bases between the two ends. CDR3 residues: CSVTPGSTYEQYF. The DNA of the CDR3 is TGCAGCGTTACCCCCGGGAGCACCTACGAGCAGTACTTC.

The sample holds one count of this clone. This sequence joins TRBV9 and TRBJ2-7, with 10 bases fitting TRBD2. This CDR3 is built from 14 residues. In germline, CDR1 is SGDLS, CDR2 YYNGEE. The trim removed 0 bases at V and 4 bases at J, leaving 1 base unmatched. The CDR3 DNA is TGTGCCAGCAGCGTAGGGGGACTAGCGTACGAGCAGTACTTC. Amino acids: CASSVGGLAYEQYF.

V and J are TRBV28 and TRBJ2-5; D is uncertain. CDR1 and CDR2 (germline): MDHEN, SYDVKM. The CDR3 contains 13 residues. V was clipped by 6 bases and J by 3 bases, with 11 bases between them. This CDR3 reads CASSPPWEETQYF. For the CDR3, the DNA is TGTGCCAGCAGCCCACCCTGGGAAGAGACCCAGTACTTC.